This T cell receptor beta chain was captured in a study of post-analysis software for immune sequencing data (dated by TCRdb to between 2014 and 2016). At the level of the whole study: Relapsing-remitting, secondary progressive and progressive-relapsing multiple sclerosis were recorded as disease courses, and subtype annotation was lacking for some patients. The multiple sclerosis patient repertoires were compared with some twelve previously published healthy control repertoires from donors aged roughly 6 to 27 years. A subset of samples was prepared in parallel using single-end sample barcoding, then pooled and co-amplified after Illumina adapter ligation.

To demonstrate the VDJtools post-analysis software, the study profiled TCR beta repertoires from the peripheral blood of approximately twelve young patients with multiple sclerosis. Multiple sclerosis patients were children and adolescents aged roughly 6 to 17 years. About this clonotype itself: Its antigen specificity is not known. No clone much larger than this one lies a single base away; base qualities are absent.

The CDR3 holds 14 amino acids from the cysteine to the phenylalanine. Kept here is only the CDR3 DNA, which spans 42 bases and is read in frame from base 1. Trimming takes 8 bases from V and 1 base from J, and the germline ends sit 14 bases apart. The study at large found these results: When samples were clustered directly using the F measure, samples prepared in the same batch co-clustered strongly, which prompted a batch-effect correction. Significantly higher frequencies in patients than in controls were found for several TRBV segments, including TRBV5-6, TRBV5-1 and TRBV20-1. The control group was slightly older than the multiple sclerosis patient group. Significantly lower normalized Chao1 diversity was found in multiple sclerosis patients than in controls, suggesting substantial peripheral T-cell clonal expansion.

The library was made by PCR. Sequencing was carried out with an Illumina HiSeq 2500. To reduce PCR and sequencing biases, unique molecular identifiers were built into the TCR beta cDNA libraries. Roughly 500,000 cDNA molecules were obtained for every 1 to 10 million input T cells, so each molecule roughly corresponded to one T cell. Patient libraries were prepared and sequenced with the same protocol used for the earlier healthy control dataset. Samples belonging to the same batch were prepared together, multiplexed and sequenced on a shared HiSeq lane. The authors processed their data as follows. MIGEC was used to process the raw barcoded reads, and molecular identifier groups with only a single read were discarded before consensus assembly and CDR3 extraction. Clonotype tables were post-analysed with VDJtools, and diversity was normalized by down-sampling all datasets to the smallest sample size. To correct batch-related cross-sample contamination, repertoire overlap clustering matched CDR3 amino acid sequences but not nucleotide sequences. TCRdb handled the public reads itself, with Q25 trimming in fastp and clone calling in MiXCR, and kept productive beta chains. Each entry is one CDR3 protein sequence, shown with its most common DNA and genes. Clone size and V and J calls follow TCRdb, not the original study. The sample yields approximately 660,000 distinct CDR3 sequences; roughly three fifths were counted once. The ten largest clones take up 10% to 12% of the sample.

Here the chain combines TRBV12-3 or TRBV12-4 and TRBJ1-1, and perhaps TRBD1 as D gene, on 6 matching bases. The TCR sequence derives from a girl aged 2-10 years with multiple sclerosis. Sequences were obtained from blood. The CDR3 here reads CASGTQGRNTEAFF. The DNA is TGTGCCAGCGGCACCCAGGGGAGGAACACTGAAGCTTTCTTT.